This T cell receptor beta chain was recovered during a study of blood T cell repertoires in COVID-19. The overall study: Samples of COVID-19 (acute and convalescent) were obtained from the United States, Italy and Spain. Sources were T cells, B-cell-depleted T cells, or PBMCs; the material itself was cDNA or gDNA.

Germline CDR1 reads MNHEY; CDR2 reads SVGEGT. This CDR3 comprises 17 residues. V lost 0 bases to trimming and J lost 5 bases; unmatched junction nucleotides: 8. Only in-frame clones appear in the TCRdb table, and some are missing; sequencing was by immunoSEQ multiplex PCR. The sample holds roughly 160,000 clones, roughly 90% seen once. This TCR was sampled from a man in his 60s with acute or convalescent COVID-19. The sequenced sample consisted of peripheral blood. V gene TRBV6-2 or TRBV6-3 combines with J gene TRBJ2-3; TRBD2 agrees at 10 bases. DNA for the CDR3: TGTGCCAGCAGTTACTCCTTGGGACTAGCGAGTCAAGATACGCAGTATTTT. Its protein is CASSYSLGLASQDTQYF.